The rows below give T cell receptor beta chains drawn from one sample of a study of shared clonotypes between healthy human individuals. Repertoires were generated with immunoSEQ multiplex PCR, while TCRdb's copy carries only in-frame clones and drops some. The profile shows roughly 2,300,000 clones, 85% to 95% of them singletons. Sample: naive CD4+ T cells from PBMCs. The receptor source for this set is a man between 18 and 35 years old in good health. Some clones in this sample may be carry-over from other donors' samples. CDR3s include the opening cysteine and the closing phenylalanine or tryptophan. A D gene is named only where the DNA matches it firmly. Some rows mark clone size as missing; the rest say once, few, many or name a class of expanded clone.

J | D | size | V | CDR3 | DNA
TRBJ1-1 | - | - | TRBV7-2 | CASSLGIGQGLVAFF | TGTGCCAGCAGCTTAGGTATTGGGCAGGGGTTGGTGGCTTTCTTT
TRBJ2-7 | TRBD2 | - | TRBV7-9 | CASSPPSGIKYF | TGTGCCAGCAGCCCTCCTAGCGGGATTAAGTACTTC
TRBJ1-1 | TRBD1 | few | TRBV10-1 | CASRKSRTGDTEAFF | TGCGCCAGCAGAAAGTCCCGGACAGGGGACACTGAAGCTTTCTTT
TRBJ2-1 | TRBD2 | - | TRBV5-1 | CASSGGGVYNEQFF | TGCGCCAGCAGCGGCGGGGGAGTCTACAATGAGCAGTTCTTC
TRBJ2-7 | - | - | TRBV28 | CASSAIYEQYF | TGTGCCAGCAGCGCTATCTACGAGCAGTACTTC
TRBJ2-2 | - | - | TRBV5-1 | CASSLDMGTGELFF | TGCGCCAGCAGCTTGGATATGGGAACCGGGGAGCTGTTTTTT
TRBJ2-1 | - | - | TRBV7-3 | CASSLTAASETFF | TGTGCCAGCAGCTTAACGGCGGCTAGCGAGACGTTCTTC
TRBJ2-7 | TRBD2 | once | TRBV5-1 | CASSHRTSGSYDEQYF | TGCGCCAGCAGCCACCGGACTAGCGGGAGTTACGACGAGCAGTACTTC
TRBJ2-5 | - | - | TRBV5-1 | CASSANQGREETQYF | TGCGCCAGCAGCGCAAACCAGGGGCGGGAAGAGACCCAGTACTTC
TRBJ1-2 | TRBD1 | - | TRBV30 | CAWSVRTGGVYTF | TGTGCCTGGAGTGTACGGACAGGGGGCGTCTACACCTTC
TRBJ1-1 | - | - | TRBV5-1 | CASSDFAQGSRDAFF | TGCGCCAGCAGCGACTTTGCTCAGGGGAGCCGGGATGCTTTCTTT
TRBJ2-3 | - | - | TRBV5-4 | CASSEGSTYTDTQYF | TGTGCCAGCAGCGAGGGTAGCACCTACACAGATACGCAGTATTTT
TRBJ2-7 | - | - | TRBV28 | CASSPPGAGQARYEQYF | TGTGCCAGCAGTCCGCCTGGGGCGGGGCAAGCCCGCTACGAGCAGTACTTC
TRBJ1-1 | TRBD1 | few | TRBV7-2 | CASSFGTVNTEAFF | TGTGCCAGCAGCTTCGGGACAGTGAACACTGAAGCTTTCTTT
TRBJ1-5 | TRBD1 | - | TRBV2 | CASTIEEGASQPQHF | TGTGCCAGCACCATAGAGGAGGGGGCGAGTCAGCCCCAGCATTTT
TRBJ2-3 | TRBD2 | - | TRBV5-1 | CASSLGLAGGPTDTQYF | TGCGCCAGCAGCTTGGGACTAGCGGGAGGGCCGACAGATACGCAGTATTTT